The 22 T cell receptor gamma chains below come from one sample, sequenced in a study of Vδ1+ human thymocytes. Regarding the study as a whole: Thymic TRG and TRD repertoires appeared highly polyclonal.

Extracted RNA was reverse transcribed into cDNA. CDR3 amplicons came from multiplex PCR with pooled V-gene forward and constant-region reverse primers. TCRdb applied CATT to the multiplex PCR reads for clone calling. The table records about 27,000 gamma-chain clones, around 20% of them present only once. Antigens of these TCRs are unknown. The sequencing sample was made of Vdelta1+ gamma-delta thymocytes from the thymus. The subset: FACS-sorted CD3+ TCRalphabeta- TCRVdelta1+ TCRVdelta2- thymocytes. The source of these receptors is a boy under three years old who had congenital heart surgery.

The chain links TRGV3 to TRGJ1 or TRGJ2. Germline V gene data show CDR1 as VTNTFY and CDR2 as YDVSTARD (reference sequence). The V segment lost 0 bases and the J segment 5 bases; nucleotides outside the gene matches: 13. The CDR3 is 16 amino acids. The CDR3 region has the DNA TGTGCCACCTGGGACAGGCCGTCTGATCGGCATTATAAGAAACTCTTT. Its protein is CATWDRPSDRHYKKLF.

There are a few counts of this clone. The sample holds other DNA sequences that translate to the same CDR3. J is TRGJ1 or TRGJ2 and V is TRGV4. V dropped 0 bases and J dropped 7; count of bases not matched to a gene: 3. The germline gives CDR1 EGSTGY, CDR2 YDSYTSSV. The CDR3 spans 12 residues. In DNA, the CDR3 is TGTGCCACCTGGGATGGGTTCTATAAGAAACTCTTT. Translated, it gives CATWDGFYKKLF.

Worth noting for this clone: Other nucleotide sequences in the sample specify the same CDR3. The chain couples TRGV4 to TRGJ1 or TRGJ2. This CDR3 comprises 15 residues. Trimming removed 0 bases from V and 0 bases from J; junction bases left unmatched: 5. CDR1 and CDR2 (germline): EGSTGY, YDSYTSSV. CDR3 sequence reads: CATWDGLSNYYKKLF. The CDR3 coding sequence is TGTGCCACCTGGGATGGGCTATCGAATTATTATAAGAAACTCTTT.

This chain connects TRGV5 to TRGJ1 or TRGJ2. Germline V gives CDR1 VINAFY, CDR2 YDVSNSKD. This CDR3 is 15 amino acids long. The J segment lost 3 bases and the V segment lost 0 bases, leaving 8 bases of the junction unmatched. CDR3 bases: TGTGCCACCTGGGACAGGCGGGCCATTTATTATAAGAAACTCTTT. Its translation is CATWDRRAIYYKKLF.

The rearrangement uses TRGV5 and TRGJ1 or TRGJ2. The V gene's germline CDR1 is VINAFY and CDR2 YDVSNSKD. The V segment lost 1 base and the J segment 5 bases; nucleotides outside the gene matches: 8. The CDR3 is made up of 14 amino acids. The CDR3 loop reads CATWDSPWNYKKLF. The CDR3 DNA reads TGTGCCACCTGGGACAGCCCATGGAATTATAAGAAACTCTTT.

This chain connects TRGV9 to TRGJP2. The J segment lost 6 bases and the V segment lost 2 bases, leaving 9 bases of the junction unmatched. There are 15 residues in the CDR3. Per germline, CDR1 GITISATS and CDR2 ISYDGTV (reference sequence). The CDR3 reads CALWEAQGGDWIKTF. The DNA for the CDR3 is TGTGCCTTGTGGGAGGCCCAAGGGGGTGATTGGATCAAGACGTTT.

This clone was seen more than once but under ten times. The J gene is TRGJP1, the V gene TRGV9. Germline V gene sequence: CDR1 GITISATS, CDR2 ISYDGTV (reference sequence). The CDR3 sequence is 15 residues long. J gave up 2 bases and V 4 bases, and 7 bases lay outside the gene matches. CDR3 sequence reads: CALWDGRTTGWFKIF. The CDR3 bases are TGTGCCTTGTGGGATGGGAGGACCACTGGTTGGTTCAAGATATTT.

This clone was observed a handful of times. The same CDR3 also results from other DNA sequences found in this sample. V and J are TRGV9 and TRGJ1 or TRGJ2. V was pared by 0 bases and J by 6 bases, with 5 bases of the junction left unmatched. CDR3 length equals 13 residues. CDR1 is GITISATS, CDR2 ISYDGTV, per germline (reference sequence). The chain's CDR3 is CALWEVEGYKKLF. The CDR3 DNA sequence: TGTGCCTTGTGGGAGGTGGAAGGTTATAAGAAACTCTTT.

In this sample, this clone turned up a few times. Other DNA sequences in this sample translate to the same CDR3. This chain uses TRGV3 with TRGJ1 or TRGJ2. Trimming took 2 bases from V and 10 from J; bases not matched to a gene: 2. The length of the CDR3 is 10 residues. CDR1 and CDR2 (germline): VTNTFY, YDVSTARD (reference sequence). The CDR3 loop reads CATWDKKKLF. The DNA of the CDR3 is TGTGCCACCTGGGACAAGAAGAAACTCTTT.

The chain recombines TRGV2 with TRGJ1 or TRGJ2. With 4 bases clipped from V and 7 bases from J, the junction kept 16 bases outside the gene matches. CDR1 is EGSNGY, CDR2 YDSYNSKV, per germline. CDR3 size: 15 residues. This CDR3 is CATWDSPEYGYKKLF. CDR3 in DNA: TGTGCCACCTGGGATAGCCCGGAATATGGGTATAAGAAACTCTTT.

This clone showed up just a few times. The identical CDR3 is also encoded by other nucleotide sequences in the sample. V gene TRGV2 combines with J gene TRGJ1 or TRGJ2. V dropped 0 bases and J dropped 5; count of bases not matched to a gene: 7. The CDR3 sequence is 14 residues long. Germline CDR1 EGSNGY, CDR2 YDSYNSKV. Here the CDR3 reads CATWDGPLHYKKLF. The CDR3 nucleotides are TGTGCCACCTGGGACGGGCCCCTGCATTATAAGAAACTCTTT.

The chain combines TRGV8 with TRGJ1 or TRGJ2. The length of the CDR3 is 9 residues. The V and J ends lost 8 bases and 10 bases, in that order; junction bases with no gene match: 5. The germline gives CDR1 VENAVY, CDR2 YDSYNSRV. CDR3 sequence: CATYFKKLF. Here the CDR3 DNA reads TGTGCCACCTATTTCAAGAAACTCTTT.

This clone was picked up a small number of times. At one of its ends the junction is not consistent with the germline gene, which may arise from a read error. The chain employs TRGV8 and TRGJ1 or TRGJ2. The germline CDR1 and CDR2 sequences are VENAVY and YDSYNSRV. This CDR3 has 12 residues. The CDR3 loop is CATWDNYYRKLF. The DNA of the CDR3 is TGTGCCACCTGGGATAACTATTATAGGAAACTCTTT.

This clone has just a few counts. Within the sample, other DNA sequences also encode this same CDR3. The rearrangement links TRGV9 to TRGJ1 or TRGJ2. V lost 0 bases, J lost 3 bases, and 5 bases stayed unmatched. CDR1 and CDR2 (germline): GITISATS, ISYDGTV (reference sequence). The CDR3 length is 14 residues. CDR3: CALWEVRLYYKKLF. In DNA form, the CDR3 reads TGTGCCTTGTGGGAGGTGCGACTTTATTATAAGAAACTCTTT.

This clone showed up just a few times. J is TRGJ1 or TRGJ2 and V is TRGV9. The junction had 17 bases not matched to a gene; V was cut back by 5 bases and J by 16 bases. Germline V gene data show CDR1 as GITISATS and CDR2 as ISYDGTV (reference sequence). This CDR3 contains 12 residues. In DNA form, the CDR3 reads TGTGCCTTGTGGGTGAATATGCAATGGTATCTCTTT. This translates into CALWVNMQWYLF.

This clone was detected a few times. The V and J genes are TRGV8 and TRGJ1 or TRGJ2. V lost 3 bases, J lost 3 bases, and 5 bases stayed unmatched. Germline CDR1 reads VENAVY; CDR2 reads YDSYNSRV. There are 13 residues in the CDR3. In DNA, the CDR3 is TGTGCCACCTGGGATTGCGGTTATTATAAGAAACTCTTT. It translates to CATWDCGYYKKLF.

This clone is categorized as medium-sized (0.01 to 0.1%). Other DNA sequences in this specimen translate into the identical CDR3. The chain has TRGV9 and TRGJ1 or TRGJ2. V shed 3 bases and J 8 bases; nucleotides not matched to a gene: 4. CDR3 length equals 11 residues. Germline V gene data show CDR1 as GITISATS and CDR2 as ISYDGTV (reference sequence). DNA of the CDR3: TGTGCCTTGTGGGAGCCCGATAAGAAACTCTTT. Protein product: CALWEPDKKLF.

By frequency in the sample, this clone is medium-sized. The sample contains more than one DNA sequence encoding this CDR3. The chain links TRGV4 to TRGJ1 or TRGJ2. Germline CDR1 and CDR2: EGSTGY and YDSYTSSV. The CDR3 has 13 amino acids. Losses at the gene ends were 0 bases for V and 7 bases for J; bases not matched to a gene: 6. In DNA form, the CDR3 reads TGTGCCACCTGGGATGGGCCGTGGTATAAGAAACTCTTT. This sequence encodes CATWDGPWYKKLF.

The chain carries TRGV4 and TRGJP2. From germline, CDR1 is EGSTGY and CDR2 YDSYTSSV. V was clipped by 3 bases and J by 0 bases; unmatched bases: 7. The CDR3 contains 16 residues. The CDR3 DNA reads TGTGCCACCTGGGATACGTGGGATAGTAGTGATTGGATCAAGACGTTT. Translation: CATWDTWDSSDWIKTF.

A few counts support this clone. The chain recombines TRGV5 with TRGJ1 or TRGJ2. Losses at the gene ends were 6 bases for V and 12 bases for J; bases not matched to a gene: 5. This CDR3 contains 9 residues. Germline loops: CDR1 VINAFY, CDR2 YDVSNSKD. CDR3 in amino acids: CATWIRKLF. CDR3 DNA sequence: TGTGCCACCTGGATTAGGAAACTCTTT.

The V gene is TRGV9, the J gene TRGJ1 or TRGJ2. Germline V gives CDR1 GITISATS, CDR2 ISYDGTV (reference sequence). CDR3 length equals 12 residues. J was trimmed by 11 bases and V by 5 bases; bases with no gene match: 12. CDR3 nucleotide sequence: TGTGCCTTGTGGGGATGCCCCAATGAGAAACTCTTT. It translates to CALWGCPNEKLF.

The chain carries TRGV4 and TRGJ1 or TRGJ2. The CDR3 covers 11 residues. In germline, CDR1 is EGSTGY, CDR2 YDSYTSSV. The V segment lost 6 bases and the J segment 8 bases; nucleotides outside the gene matches: 7. In DNA, the CDR3 is TGTGCCACCTGGTTTGGGCATAAGAAACTCTTT. This sequence encodes CATWFGHKKLF.